Listed below are T cell receptor beta chains from one sample, sequenced in a study of CD8+CD57+ T cells in acquired aplastic anemia. MiXCR, run by TCRdb on the reads, gives a single entry per CDR3 protein. This sample has a few hundred thousand distinct CDR3 sequences, with under 65% found just once. The specimen was sorted CD4+, CD8+, or CD8+CD57+ T cells (not recorded which) from PBMCs. The receptors originated from a human donor in good health. Both conserved end residues are part of each CDR3. Each record gives: CDR3 DNA, CDR3 protein, V gene, D gene, clone size, J gene. D genes are given only for firm matches. Clone sizes are given selectively: once, few, many, or a class where the clone is expanded.

cdr3_nt: TGTGCCAGCAGTCTTATAGCGGGAGGGCCCTCCAATGAGCAGTTCTTC; cdr3_aa: CASSLIAGGPSNEQFF; v_call: TRBV12-3/TRBV12-4; d_call: TRBD2; clone_size: many; j_call: TRBJ2-1
cdr3_nt: TGTGCCACCGAACGGGACAGCCAAGAGACCCAGTACTTC; cdr3_aa: CATERDSQETQYF; v_call: TRBV6-1; d_call: TRBD1; clone_size: NA; j_call: TRBJ2-5
cdr3_nt: TGTGCCAGCAGCTTAGGGGGGATTGAGCAGTTCTTC; cdr3_aa: CASSLGGIEQFF; v_call: TRBV7-9; d_call: NA; clone_size: many; j_call: TRBJ2-1
cdr3_nt: TGTGCCAGCAGCTCCAGACAGGGAGAGAGAGAGACCCAGTACTTC; cdr3_aa: CASSSRQGERETQYF; v_call: TRBV7-9; d_call: TRBD1; clone_size: NA; j_call: TRBJ2-5
cdr3_nt: TGTGCCAGCAGCGGGCGGGATTTTCAGGATGGCTACACCTTC; cdr3_aa: CASSGRDFQDGYTF; v_call: TRBV9; d_call: NA; clone_size: NA; j_call: TRBJ1-2
cdr3_nt: TGTGCCAGCAGTTACGACAGGGGGCGCACCTATGGCTACACCTTC; cdr3_aa: CASSYDRGRTYGYTF; v_call: TRBV6-6; d_call: TRBD1; clone_size: NA; j_call: TRBJ1-2
cdr3_nt: TGTGCCAGTAGTCCTGGACGGCAGTCCCACGAGCAGTACTTC; cdr3_aa: CASSPGRQSHEQYF; v_call: TRBV19; d_call: NA; clone_size: NA; j_call: TRBJ2-7
cdr3_nt: TGCAGTGCTTCCCGGGACGATTTCTACGAGCAGTACTTC; cdr3_aa: CSASRDDFYEQYF; v_call: TRBV20-1; d_call: NA; clone_size: many; j_call: TRBJ2-7
cdr3_nt: TGTGCCAGTAGGGTTCGGCAGGGGGGAGAAAAACTGTTTTTT; cdr3_aa: CASRVRQGGEKLFF; v_call: TRBV19; d_call: TRBD1; clone_size: NA; j_call: TRBJ1-4
cdr3_nt: TGTGCCAGCAGCTTCTCGGGACAGGGCTTTAACGAGCAGTACTTC; cdr3_aa: CASSFSGQGFNEQYF; v_call: TRBV11-3; d_call: TRBD1; clone_size: NA; j_call: TRBJ2-7
cdr3_nt: TGCAGTGCTAGAGATCCCCAGGGGGCCTCCTACGAGCAGTACTTC; cdr3_aa: CSARDPQGASYEQYF; v_call: TRBV20-1; d_call: TRBD1; clone_size: many; j_call: TRBJ2-7
cdr3_nt: TGTGCCAGCAGTTTCTCGCTGGGACAATACAATGAGCAGTTCTTC; cdr3_aa: CASSFSLGQYNEQFF; v_call: TRBV27; d_call: NA; clone_size: NA; j_call: TRBJ2-1
cdr3_nt: TGTGCCAGCAGCCTGGGATGCGACAGCCTAAACGACTCATTTCACGAGCAGTACTTC; cdr3_aa: CASSLGCDSLNDSFHEQYF; v_call: TRBV7-3; d_call: NA; clone_size: NA; j_call: TRBJ2-7
cdr3_nt: TGTGCCACCAGCAGACAACTAGCGGGAGTAGGCACAGATACGCAGTATTTT; cdr3_aa: CATSRQLAGVGTDTQYF; v_call: TRBV15; d_call: TRBD2; clone_size: NA; j_call: TRBJ2-3
cdr3_nt: TGTGCCAGCAGCCTAAACCGGGACTTAACCTACGAGCAGTACTTC; cdr3_aa: CASSLNRDLTYEQYF; v_call: TRBV3-1; d_call: NA; clone_size: many; j_call: TRBJ2-7
cdr3_nt: TGTGCCAGCAGCTTGGTAACGGTGGTCACTGAAGCTTTCTTT; cdr3_aa: CASSLVTVVTEAFF; v_call: TRBV11-1; d_call: NA; clone_size: NA; j_call: TRBJ1-1
cdr3_nt: TGTGCCAGCAGCTTGGGAGGGCCGGGAGCTTTCTTT; cdr3_aa: CASSLGGPGAFF; v_call: TRBV5-8; d_call: NA; clone_size: many; j_call: TRBJ1-1
cdr3_nt: TGTGCCACCTCACCCCTTAGCAATCAGCCCCAGCATTTT; cdr3_aa: CATSPLSNQPQHF; v_call: TRBV2; d_call: NA; clone_size: once; j_call: TRBJ1-5
cdr3_nt: TGCAGTGCTCACCACTGGGGGGATAGCACAGATACGCAGTATTTT; cdr3_aa: CSAHHWGDSTDTQYF; v_call: TRBV20-1; d_call: NA; clone_size: NA; j_call: TRBJ2-3
cdr3_nt: TGCAGTGCTTTAGATCGTGAAGGCCTGATGAACACTGAAGCTTTCTTT; cdr3_aa: CSALDREGLMNTEAFF; v_call: TRBV20-1; d_call: NA; clone_size: NA; j_call: TRBJ1-1
cdr3_nt: TGTGCCAGCAGCCAAGTTCACATGGCTGGAAACACCATATATTTT; cdr3_aa: CASSQVHMAGNTIYF; v_call: TRBV5-4; d_call: NA; clone_size: NA; j_call: TRBJ1-3
cdr3_nt: TGTGCCAGCAGCGGGGGGACTATCTACAATGAGCAGTTCTTC; cdr3_aa: CASSGGTIYNEQFF; v_call: TRBV13; d_call: TRBD2; clone_size: many; j_call: TRBJ2-1
cdr3_nt: TGCAGTGCCAGCGTCCCGGAAGCTTTCTTT; cdr3_aa: CSASVPEAFF; v_call: TRBV20-1; d_call: NA; clone_size: NA; j_call: TRBJ1-1
cdr3_nt: TGTGCCTGGAGTGTAGAGGCGCGGACTGAAGCTTTCTTT; cdr3_aa: CAWSVEARTEAFF; v_call: TRBV30; d_call: NA; clone_size: NA; j_call: TRBJ1-1
cdr3_nt: TGTGCCAGCAGTTTTCCGCTCTCTGGACTAGCGGGGGGGATTAATGAGCAGTTCTTC; cdr3_aa: CASSFPLSGLAGGINEQFF; v_call: TRBV12-3/TRBV12-4; d_call: TRBD2; clone_size: NA; j_call: TRBJ2-1
cdr3_nt: TGTGCCAGCAGTCCGGGACTAGCGGTCGACGAGCAGTACTTC; cdr3_aa: CASSPGLAVDEQYF; v_call: TRBV5-8; d_call: TRBD2; clone_size: many; j_call: TRBJ2-7